The 15 T cell receptor beta chains below come from one sample, sequenced in a study of blood T cells in healthy people across ages. A sample-barcoded 5' primer and a J-beta primer mix were used in a second PCR of roughly 6 to 11 cycles. TCRdb fed the 5' RACE reads into MiXCR, producing one record per CDR3 protein. The sample lists some 860,000 distinct CDR3 sequences; roughly 56% were seen once. Sequencing was done on a sample of blood. These receptors were obtained from a man aged 35 to 55 in good health.

This clonotype was seen more than once but under ten times. The genes are TRBV5-4 and TRBJ2-3; TRBD2 might be the D (5 bases). The V gene's germline CDR1 is SGHNT and CDR2 YYREEE (reference sequence). This CDR3 spans 14 amino acids. Trimming took 0 bases from V and 2 from J, leaving 7 bases between them. CDR3 amino acids: CASSLVSVTDTQYF. In nucleotides, the CDR3 is TGTGCCAGCAGCTTGGTTAGCGTCACAGATACGCAGTATTTT. The whole variable domain, remainder taken from reference TRBV5-4 and TRBJ2-3, is ETGVTQSPTHLIKTRGQQVTLRCSSQSGHNTVSWYQQALGQGPQFIFQYYREEENGRGNFPPRFSGLQFPNYSSELNVNALELDDSALYLCASSLVSVTDTQYFGPGTRLTVL.

This clonotype has only one observation. This chain uses TRBV12-3 or TRBV12-4 with TRBJ2-1; 13 bases align to TRBD2. The V gene end was trimmed by 5 bases and the J gene end by 7 bases; junction bases not matched to a gene: 5. The CDR3 loop spans 15 amino acids. The CDR3 loop reads CASSTSGGVTNEQFF. The CDR3, as DNA: TGTGCCAGCAGTACTAGCGGGGGGGTAACAAATGAGCAGTTCTTC.

This clonotype was seen more than once but under ten times. The chain is built from TRBV12-3 or TRBV12-4 and TRBJ2-1; 10 bases are shared with TRBD2. Trimming at V came to 7 bases and at J to 9 bases, leaving 15 bases not matched to a gene. CDR3 length: 16 amino acids. In DNA form, the CDR3 reads TGTGCCAGCACCGACCCCCTAGCGGGAGAAAGGGGTGAGCAGTTCTTC. This sequence encodes CASTDPLAGERGEQFF.

This clonotype was counted a few times. The chain employs TRBV5-1 and TRBJ2-7; D possibly corresponds to TRBD1 (6 bases). Germline CDR1 SGHRS, CDR2 YFSETQ. CDR3 size: 14 residues. V lost 2 bases and J lost 5, with 14 bases in between. The CDR3 coding sequence is TGCGCCAGCAGCTTCCAAACAGGGTCCCACGAGCAGTACTTC. Protein sequence: CASSFQTGSHEQYF.

The chain uses TRBV28 and TRBJ2-5; TRBD1 matches 9 bases. With 4 bases clipped from V and 5 bases from J, the junction kept 11 bases outside the gene matches. Germline CDR1 and CDR2: MDHEN and SYDVKM. CDR3 length: 16 residues. The CDR3 sequence: CASSSHPGQGGETQYF. CDR3 coding DNA: TGTGCCAGCAGTTCACATCCGGGACAGGGAGGGGAGACCCAGTACTTC.

V gene TRBV20-1 combines with J gene TRBJ2-7; 7 bases line up with TRBD1. Trimming cost V 3 bases and J 2 bases; bases outside gene matches: 13. Germline V gene data show CDR1 as DFQATT and CDR2 as SNEGSKA (reference sequence). The CDR3 totals 16 residues. CDR3 sequence: CSASELPGQFPYEQYF. CDR3 nucleotides: TGCAGTGCTAGCGAACTTCCGGGACAGTTCCCCTACGAGCAGTACTTC.

This clonotype was counted at least ten times. The chain uses TRBV6-6 and TRBJ2-6, with TRBD1 matching over 10 bases. V dropped 5 bases and J dropped 0; count of bases not matched to a gene: 4. From germline, CDR1 is MNHNY and CDR2 SVGAGI (reference sequence). The CDR3 length is 17 residues. CDR3 bases: TGTGCCAGCAGTCTCGGGACAGGGGCCTCTGGGGCCAACGTCCTGACTTTC. It specifies CASSLGTGASGANVLTF.

The table lists this clonotype with a few counts. The chain combines TRBV4-2 with TRBJ2-1, with TRBD2 matching 10 bases. Germline V gene lookup returns CDR1 LGHNA and CDR2 YNFKEQ. The CDR3 spans 18 residues. J lost 0 bases, V lost 0 bases, and 5 bases had no gene match. This CDR3 reads CASSQEASGSASYNEQFF. CDR3 DNA sequence: TGTGCCAGCAGCCAAGAGGCTAGCGGGAGTGCCTCCTACAATGAGCAGTTCTTC.

The CDR3 reads CAIRTGTAGREQYF. The CDR3 bases are TGTGCCATCAGAACCGGGACTGCGGGGCGGGAGCAGTACTTC. The chain links TRBV10-3 to TRBJ2-4, with 7 bases that match TRBD2. There are 14 residues in the CDR3. J lost 13 bases, V lost 6 bases, and 15 bases had no gene match. Germline-derived CDR1 and CDR2 are ENHRY and SYGVKD.

The J gene is TRBJ2-7, the V gene TRBV25-1; D remains unclear. Germline assignment: CDR1 MGHDK and CDR2 SYGVNS. The CDR3 is 14 amino acids. With 2 bases removed from V and 4 bases from J, the gap between germline ends came to 12 bases. The CDR3 DNA is TGTGCCAGCAGTGAAGAAGGAAATGGATACGAGCAGTACTTC. This gives the protein CASSEEGNGYEQYF.

The chain links TRBV9 to TRBJ1-2, with 8 bases lining up with TRBD1. Trimming cost V 3 bases and J 5 bases; bases outside gene matches: 6. Germline V gene sequence: CDR1 SGDLS, CDR2 YYNGEE. The CDR3 covers 14 residues. The chain's CDR3 is CASSAQGASYGYTF. CDR3 nucleotides: TGTGCCAGCAGCGCCCAGGGGGCAAGTTATGGCTACACCTTC. The entire variable domain, with the rest obtained from reference TRBV9 and TRBJ1-2, is as follows: DSGVTQTPKHLITATGQRVTLRCSPRSGDLSVYWYQQSLDQGLQFLIQYYNGEERAKGNILERFSAQQFPDLHSELNLSSLELGDSALYFCASSAQGASYGYTFGSGTRLTVV.

This clonotype is a singleton in its sample. The gene calls are TRBV20-1 and TRBJ2-1; 9 bases are a match to TRBD1. The CDR3 consists of 13 residues. From germline, CDR1 is DFQATT and CDR2 SNEGSKA (reference sequence). V gave up 4 bases and J gave up 5 bases; unmatched junction bases: 3. CDR3 loop: CSATRDRDNEQFF. The CDR3 nucleotides read TGCAGTGCTACCCGGGACAGGGACAATGAGCAGTTCTTC.

CDR3 sequence: CATSKDRAYEQYF. CDR3 in DNA: TGTGCCACCAGCAAGGACAGGGCCTACGAGCAGTACTTC. This sequence joins TRBV15 and TRBJ2-7; 8 nucleotides line up with TRBD1. CDR1 and CDR2 from the germline V gene are LNHNV and YYDKDF (reference sequence). V lost 4 bases to trimming and J lost 2 bases; unmatched junction nucleotides: 1. The CDR3 totals 13 residues.

The CDR3 spells CASSPPRVAGANVLTF. In DNA form, the CDR3 reads TGTGCCAGCAGCCCACCCCGAGTGGCTGGGGCCAACGTCCTGACTTTC. The V call is TRBV13, the J call TRBJ2-6; D gene ambiguous. CDR1 and CDR2 from the germline V gene are PRHDT and FYEKMQ (reference sequence). Trimming removed 5 bases at V and 2 bases at J, with 13 bases between. The CDR3 loop spans 16 amino acids. Supplemented by reference TRBV13 and TRBJ2-6, the full variable domain reads AAGVIQSPRHLIKEKRETATLKCYPIPRHDTVYWYQQGPGQDPQFLISFYEKMQSDKGSIPDRFSAQQFSDYHSELNMSSLELGDSALYFCASSPPRVAGANVLTFGAGSRLTVL.

This clonotype was found once. This rearrangement joins TRBV6-6 to TRBJ2-1, with D tentatively TRBD2 (5 bases). Germline CDR1 MNHNY, CDR2 SVGAGI (reference sequence). The ends were cut back, 7 bases at V and 0 bases at J, with 10 bases in the middle. The CDR3 totals 14 residues. The CDR3 DNA is TGTGCCAGCACGGAGGTAGGCTCCTACAATGAGCAGTTCTTC. Protein product: CASTEVGSYNEQFF.